Included here is one T cell receptor (beta chain) sequence, with context. Data came from immunoSEQ multiplex PCR; TCRdb stores just in-frame clones and leaves some out. The sample holds about 100,000 clones, about 92% seen once. Deletions cut 0 bases from V and 5 bases from J, with 5 bases between. CDR3 length: 13 amino acids. CDR1 GTSNPN and CDR2 SVGIG come from the germline V gene (reference sequence). This record comes from a study of T cell changes during pregnancy in multiple sclerosis. This sequence originates from a female donor with multiple sclerosis, enrolled in a pregnancy study. This chain links TRBV30 with TRBJ1-6; a possible D gene is TRBD1 (5 bases). Material: peripheral blood, obtained after pregnancy. CDR3 loop: CAWSVGDNSPLHF. CDR3 DNA sequence: TGTGCCTGGAGTGTAGGGGATAATTCACCCCTCCACTTT.